These 10 T cell receptor beta chains originate from one sample sequenced in a study of cytomegalovirus exposure and HLA in healthy donors. PCR involved 60 Vbeta and 13 Jbeta primers. The data were produced by immunoSEQ multiplex PCR, yet TCRdb's version contains in-frame clones alone and is incomplete. The sample holds 120,000 or so clones, around 78% seen once. Sequencing was done on a sample of PBMCs. Receptor source: a man younger than 35 in good health and CMV-seropositive.

CDR3 sequence reads: CASSSDRVDQPQHF. CDR3 bases: TGTGCCAGCAGCTCGGACAGGGTAGATCAGCCCCAGCATTTT. This chain links TRBV7-9 with TRBJ1-5; 8 bases fit TRBD1. The CDR3 spans 14 residues. The V and J ends lost 4 bases and 5 bases, in that order; junction bases with no gene match: 4. Per the germline V gene, CDR1 is SEHNR and CDR2 is FQNEAQ (reference sequence).

This clone has a handful of counts. The chain employs TRBV5-4 and TRBJ1-1, with D perhaps TRBD1 (6 bases). The CDR3 consists of 13 residues. CDR1 is SGHNT, CDR2 YYREEE, per germline (reference sequence). Between the trimmed V and J ends, which lost 4 bases and 7 bases, there was a span of 14 bases. CDR3 coding DNA: TGTGCCAGCAGCACGGGACAAGGCGGTGAAGCTTTCTTT. This sequence encodes CASSTGQGGEAFF.

This chain joins TRBV12-5 and TRBJ2-5, with 9 bases aligning to TRBD1. The CDR3 length is 15 residues. Germline loops: CDR1 LGHNT, CDR2 FRNRAP. V trimming: 1 base; J trimming: 0 bases; junction bases outside the gene matches: 0. The DNA for the CDR3 is TGTGCTAGTGGTTTGGGGGACAGGGACCAAGAGACCCAGTACTTC. Translated, it gives CASGLGDRDQETQYF. Combining the CDR3 with reference TRBV12-5 and TRBJ2-5 gives the whole variable domain DARVTQTPRHKVTEMGQEVTMRCQPILGHNTVFWYRQTMMQGLELLAYFRNRAPLDDSGMPKDRFSAEMPDATLATLKIQPSEPRDSAVYFCASGLGDRDQETQYFGPGTRLLVL.

The V gene is TRBV21-1, the J gene TRBJ2-7; the table's D gene call, TRBD2, was not cross checked with the DNA. TRBV21-1 is a pseudogene locus. The CDR3 extends over 17 amino acids. DNA of the CDR3: TGTGCCAGCAGCAACCTGGTGAGGGCAGGCCCTTCCTACGAGCAGTACTTC. It encodes CASSNLVRAGPSYEQYF.

The rearrangement links TRBV11-2 to TRBJ1-3, with a possible D match to TRBD1 (5 bases). The CDR3 has 15 residues. Trimming removed 6 bases from V and 0 bases from J, with 12 bases in between. Germline assignment: CDR1 SGHAT and CDR2 FQNNGV. The CDR3 DNA reads as TGTGCCAGCAGTCCCGGGGGGTACTCTGGAAACACCATATATTTT. Translation gives CASSPGGYSGNTIYF. The full variable domain, completed using reference TRBV11-2 and TRBJ1-3, is EAGVAQSPRYKIIEKRQSVAFWCNPISGHATLYWYQQILGQGPKLLIQFQNNGVVDDSQLPKDRFSAERLKGVDSTLKIQPAKLEDSAVYLCASSPGGYSGNTIYFGEGSWLTVV.

The chain employs TRBV27 and TRBJ2-1, with TRBD1 matching over 7 bases. This CDR3 has 14 residues. V lost 1 base, J lost 6 bases, and 3 bases stayed unmatched. Germline CDR1 is MNHEY and CDR2 is SMNVEV (reference sequence). CDR3 protein: CASSLLPGGNEQFF. In DNA, the CDR3 is TGTGCCAGCAGTTTATTGCCAGGGGGCAATGAGCAGTTCTTC.

This clone was seen once. J is TRBJ2-2 and V is TRBV19; no firm D call. Germline-derived CDR1 and CDR2 are LNHDA and SQIVND (reference sequence). V was trimmed by 4 bases and J by 0 bases, leaving 6 bases between them. CDR3 length equals 14 residues. The CDR3 DNA follows: TGTGCCAGTAGTAACCACTCGAACACCGGGGAGCTGTTTTTT. As protein: CASSNHSNTGELFF.

The CDR3 protein is CASTVDGTGQNEAFF. CDR3 nucleotides: TGCGCCAGCACCGTAGATGGGACAGGTCAAAATGAAGCTTTCTTT. The chain is built from TRBV5-1 and TRBJ1-1; 8 nucleotides match TRBD1. The germline gives CDR1 SGHRS, CDR2 YFSETQ. V lost 6 bases, J lost 7 bases, and 14 bases stayed unmatched. The CDR3 covers 15 residues.

This chain joins TRBV13 and TRBJ2-7; TRBD1 matches 7 bases. CDR3 size: 13 residues. Germline CDR1 PRHDT, CDR2 FYEKMQ (reference sequence). J lost 9 bases, V lost 5 bases, and 10 bases had no gene match. The CDR3 coding sequence is TGTGCCAGCAGCCACCGACAGGGTGCAGTGCAGTACTTC. Protein product: CASSHRQGAVQYF.

The J gene is TRBJ2-7, the V gene TRBV6-1; possibly TRBD1 for D (5 bases). The CDR3 consists of 16 residues. Germline V CDR1 and CDR2: MNHNS, SASEGT. Trimming took 2 bases from V and 7 from J, leaving 21 bases between them. In DNA, the CDR3 is TGTGCCAGCAGTGAACCGGTCGGTTGGATTTCAGGGGAGCAGTACTTC. Protein: CASSEPVGWISGEQYF.